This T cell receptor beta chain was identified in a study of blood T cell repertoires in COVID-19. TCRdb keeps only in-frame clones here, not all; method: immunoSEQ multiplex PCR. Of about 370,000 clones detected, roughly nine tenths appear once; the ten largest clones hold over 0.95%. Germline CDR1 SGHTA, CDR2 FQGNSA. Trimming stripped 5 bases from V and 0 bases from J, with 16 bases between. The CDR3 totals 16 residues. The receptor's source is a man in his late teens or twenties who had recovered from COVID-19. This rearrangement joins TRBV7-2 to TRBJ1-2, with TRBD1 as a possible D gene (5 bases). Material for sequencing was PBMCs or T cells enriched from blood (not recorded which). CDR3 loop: CASSMGPHTANYGYTF. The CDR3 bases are TGTGCCAGCAGCATGGGGCCCCACACAGCTAACTATGGCTACACCTTC.